Sequencing of this T cell receptor (beta chain) was carried out in a study of Ad26.COV2.S vaccination and SARS-CoV-2 variants (dated by TCRdb to 2020 to 2023). At the level of the whole study: TCRbeta repertoire sequencing was used to assess the specificity and breadth of SARS-CoV-2-reactive T cell receptors after Ad26.COV2.S vaccination. The TCR-sequenced set comprised approximately 32 samples: around 20 Ad26.COV2.S vaccine recipients, 5 placebo recipients and 8 SARS-CoV-2 convalescent individuals. Paper-wide results and their limitations: After vaccination, substantial breadth of spike-specific CD8+ and CD4+ T cell responses was reported. According to the authors, total T cell responses may have been underestimated by the TCR breadth and depth analyses. Higher spike-specific TCR breadth was observed in Ad26.COV2.S recipients than in placebo recipients (P = 0.0014). Comparable non-spike TCR breadth was observed between vaccine and placebo recipients, consistent with only spike being contained in the vaccine.

TCRbeta CDR3 regions were sequenced with the immunoSEQ Assay. After extraction, genomic DNA underwent amplification by bias-controlled multiplex PCR, followed by high-throughput sequencing. On the authors' methods: To quantify the absolute abundance of each unique TCRbeta CDR3 region, sequences were collapsed and filtered. T cell fraction was estimated by normalizing TCRbeta template counts to usable DNA, which was measured by amplifying reference genes present in all nucleated cells. Repertoire TCRs were annotated as SARS-CoV-2-specific when V gene, CDR3 amino acid sequence and J gene were exactly matched to a known reactive TCR set. The reference SARS-CoV-2 TCR set was obtained from MIRA and was filtered for enrichment in COVID-19-positive ImmuneCODE repertoires, whereby public or cross-reactive TCRs were removed. Based on the MIRA antigens, annotated TCRs were further analysed at the level of specific ORF or position within ORF. Depth was the summed frequency of annotated unique rearrangements, while breadth was defined as annotated unique rearrangements over total unique productive rearrangements. Group comparisons of TCR breadth used two-sided Wilcoxon rank-sum tests. TCRdb re-hosts the immuneACCESS table, in-frame sequences only. Its copies lack some clones; in the studies checked, an unresolved V gene accounts for under half of them, and the cause for the rest is not known. D and trimming were read from the DNA, whereas the V and J calls and clone size are those reported in that table. The sample table shows some 180,000 clones, and around nine tenths are seen once. The ten largest clonotypes hold 4.5% to 7.5% of the sample.

With regard to this clone: The specificity of this receptor is unknown. The sample holds no much larger clone one base away, and base qualities are not on file.

According to the study, the label for this sample's time point signals: individuals recovered from natural SARS-CoV-2 infection. The CDR3 sequence holds 13 residues, the cysteine and phenylalanine included. The read is trimmed to its CDR3 DNA, 39 bases read in frame from base 1. The germline V gene (reference sequence) gives CDR1 as PRHDT and CDR2 as FYEKMQ. The junction shows trimming of 4 bases on V and 5 bases on J, plus 11 bases between the germline ends. The TCR sequence derives from a human donor who had recovered from COVID-19. Recombination linked TRBV13 to TRBJ2-5; the D segment could be TRBD1, given 6 matching bases. The source material was peripheral blood, sampled after recovery from COVID-19. The CDR3 is CASSSRGMETQYF. The DNA is TGTGCCAGCAGCTCGAGGGGGATGGAGACCCAGTACTTC.